This T cell receptor beta chain was identified in a study of T cells in Graves' hyperthyroidism and ophthalmopathy. Study in general: Peripheral blood sampling occurred at initial diagnosis, before any treatment.

Patients were excluded because of uncontrolled infection, other autoimmune disease, pregnancy or lactation. Clinical symptoms, serum thyroxine and TRAb, thyroid ultrasound and orbital computed tomography were used for the diagnoses. The CDR3 is 14 residues long. Germline CDR1 is LNHDA and CDR2 is SQIVND (reference sequence). V lost 5 bases, J lost 1 base, and 11 bases lay in between. As for this clonotype: The antigen remains unidentified.

The study, taken as a whole, reports: Most thyroid clonotypes expanded above 0.001 were also detected in blood.

Template material for amplifying TCR beta CDR3 regions consisted of RNA transcripts. The HTBI primer set served for first-round RT-PCR of the TCR CDR3. TCRdb redid the calling of the multiplex PCR reads with MiXCR, one entry per CDR3 protein. The sample contains roughly 560,000 distinct CDR3 sequences, roughly 14% of which appear only once. This chain links TRBV19 with TRBJ1-1; D is unclear. The clonotype was recovered from a woman between 40 and 50 years old with Graves' ophthalmopathy. Sample: blood. The CDR3: CASSSDLTNTEAFF. The DNA of the CDR3 is TGTGCCAGTAGTTCGGATTTGACGAACACTGAAGCTTTCTTT.